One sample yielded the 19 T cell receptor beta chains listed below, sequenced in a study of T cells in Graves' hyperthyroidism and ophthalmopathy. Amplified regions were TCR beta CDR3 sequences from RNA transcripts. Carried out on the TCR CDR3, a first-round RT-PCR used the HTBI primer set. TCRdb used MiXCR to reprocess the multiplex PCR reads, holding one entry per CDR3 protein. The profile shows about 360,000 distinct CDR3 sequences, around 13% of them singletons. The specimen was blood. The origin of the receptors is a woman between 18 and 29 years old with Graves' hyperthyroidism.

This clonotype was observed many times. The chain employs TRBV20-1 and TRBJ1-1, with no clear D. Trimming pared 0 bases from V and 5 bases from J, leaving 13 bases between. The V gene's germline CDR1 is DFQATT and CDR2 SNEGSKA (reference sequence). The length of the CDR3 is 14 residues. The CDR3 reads CSAREMGRDTEAFF. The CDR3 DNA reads TGCAGTGCTAGAGAAATGGGAAGGGATACTGAAGCTTTCTTT.

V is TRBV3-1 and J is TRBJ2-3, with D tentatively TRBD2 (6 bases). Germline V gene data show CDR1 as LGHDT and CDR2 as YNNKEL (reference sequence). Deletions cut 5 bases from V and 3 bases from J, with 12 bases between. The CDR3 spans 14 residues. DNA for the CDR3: TGTGCCAGCAGCGAAAGGGACTGGACAGATACGCAGTATTTT. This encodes CASSERDWTDTQYF.

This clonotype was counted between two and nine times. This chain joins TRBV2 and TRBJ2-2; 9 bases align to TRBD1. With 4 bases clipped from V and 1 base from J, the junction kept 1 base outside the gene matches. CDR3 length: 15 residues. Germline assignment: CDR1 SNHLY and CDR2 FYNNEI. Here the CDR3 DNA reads TGTGCCAGCAGTGGGGGACAGGGGAACACCGGGGAGCTGTTTTTT. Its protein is CASSGGQGNTGELFF. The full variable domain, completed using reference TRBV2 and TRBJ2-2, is EPEVTQTPSHQVTQMGQEVILRCVPISNHLYFYWYRQILGQKVEFLVSFYNNEISEKSEIFDDQFSVERPDGSNFTLKIRSTKLEDSAMYFCASSGGQGNTGELFFGEGSRLTVL.

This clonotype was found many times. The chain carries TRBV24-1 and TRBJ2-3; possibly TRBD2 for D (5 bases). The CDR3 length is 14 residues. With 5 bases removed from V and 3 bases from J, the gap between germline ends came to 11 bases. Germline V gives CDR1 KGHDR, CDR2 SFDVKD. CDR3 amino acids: CATSAGTGTDTQYF. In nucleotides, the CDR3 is TGTGCCACCAGTGCTGGAACGGGGACAGATACGCAGTATTTT.

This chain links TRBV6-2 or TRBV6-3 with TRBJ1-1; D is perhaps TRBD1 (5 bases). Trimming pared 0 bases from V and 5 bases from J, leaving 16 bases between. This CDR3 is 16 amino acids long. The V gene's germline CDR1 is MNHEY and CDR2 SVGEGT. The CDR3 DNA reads TGTGCCAGCAGTTACTCGGGGGGACGGCGGGGAACTGAAGCTTTCTTT. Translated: CASSYSGGRRGTEAFF.

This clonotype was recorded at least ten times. CDR3 loop: CASSGEAGSVGETQYF. In nucleotides, the CDR3 is TGTGCCAGCAGCGGAGAGGCAGGCTCGGTCGGGGAGACCCAGTACTTC. The V and J genes are TRBV28 and TRBJ2-5; D is undetermined. Trimming took off 6 bases at V and 5 bases at J, with 22 bases between the two ends. Germline loops: CDR1 MDHEN, CDR2 SYDVKM. The CDR3 spans 16 residues.

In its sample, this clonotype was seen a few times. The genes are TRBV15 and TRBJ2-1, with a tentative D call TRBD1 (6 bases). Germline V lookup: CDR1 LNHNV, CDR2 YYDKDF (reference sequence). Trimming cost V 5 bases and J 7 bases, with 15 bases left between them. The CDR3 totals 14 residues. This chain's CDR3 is CATSVWGTSNEQFF. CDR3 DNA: TGTGCCACCAGCGTGTGGGGGACATCTAATGAGCAGTTCTTC.

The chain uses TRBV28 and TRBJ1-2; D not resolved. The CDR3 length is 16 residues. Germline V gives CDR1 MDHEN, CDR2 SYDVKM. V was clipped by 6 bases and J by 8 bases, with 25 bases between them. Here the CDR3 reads CASRSLRQAPQRGYTF. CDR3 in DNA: TGTGCCAGCAGGTCCCTCCGCCAGGCCCCCCAAAGAGGCTACACCTTC.

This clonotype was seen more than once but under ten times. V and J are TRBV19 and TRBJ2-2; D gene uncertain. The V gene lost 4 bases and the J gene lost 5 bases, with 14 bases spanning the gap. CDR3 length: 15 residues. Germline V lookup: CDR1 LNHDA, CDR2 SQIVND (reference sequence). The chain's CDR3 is CASSTTQTGTGELFF. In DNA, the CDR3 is TGTGCCAGTAGTACAACTCAGACCGGGACCGGGGAGCTGTTTTTT.

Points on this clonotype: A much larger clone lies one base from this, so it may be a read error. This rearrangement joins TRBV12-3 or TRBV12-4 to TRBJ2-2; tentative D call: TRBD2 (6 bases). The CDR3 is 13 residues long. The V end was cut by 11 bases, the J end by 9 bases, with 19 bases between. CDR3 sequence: CAGCSGVARELFF. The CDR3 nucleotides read TGTGCCGGATGCTCGGGGGTAGCCAGGGAGCTGTTTTTT.

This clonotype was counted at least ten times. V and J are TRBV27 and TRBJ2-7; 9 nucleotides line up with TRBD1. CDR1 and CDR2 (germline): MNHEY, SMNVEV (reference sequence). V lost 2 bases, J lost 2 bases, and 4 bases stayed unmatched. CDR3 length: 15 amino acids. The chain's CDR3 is CASSLKDRGPYEQYF. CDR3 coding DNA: TGTGCCAGCAGTTTAAAGGACAGGGGCCCCTACGAGCAGTACTTC.

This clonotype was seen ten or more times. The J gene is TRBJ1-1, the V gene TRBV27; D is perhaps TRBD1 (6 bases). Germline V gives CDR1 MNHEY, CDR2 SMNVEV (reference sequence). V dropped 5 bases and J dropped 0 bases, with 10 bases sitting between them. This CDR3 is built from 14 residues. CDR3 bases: TGTGCCAGCAGTCTCGACAGGATGAACACTGAAGCTTTCTTT. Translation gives CASSLDRMNTEAFF.

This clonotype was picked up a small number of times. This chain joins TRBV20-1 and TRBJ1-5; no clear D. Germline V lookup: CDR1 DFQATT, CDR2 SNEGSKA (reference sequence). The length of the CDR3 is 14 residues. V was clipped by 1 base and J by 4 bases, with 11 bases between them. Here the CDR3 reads CSARGRVWNQPQHF. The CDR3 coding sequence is TGCAGTGCTAGAGGGAGGGTGTGGAATCAGCCCCAGCATTTT.

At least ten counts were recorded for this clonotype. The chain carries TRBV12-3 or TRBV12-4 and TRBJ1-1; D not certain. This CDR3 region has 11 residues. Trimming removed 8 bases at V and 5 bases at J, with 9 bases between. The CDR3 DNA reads TGTGCCAGCCGTGGGCGGACTGAAGCTTTCTTT. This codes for CASRGRTEAFF.

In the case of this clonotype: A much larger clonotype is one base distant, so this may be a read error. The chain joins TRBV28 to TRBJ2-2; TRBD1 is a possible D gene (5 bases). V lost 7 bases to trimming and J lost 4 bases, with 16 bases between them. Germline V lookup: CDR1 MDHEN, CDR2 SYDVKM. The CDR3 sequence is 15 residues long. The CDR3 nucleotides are TGTGCCAGCACCCCCTGGGCCAGGGTCACCGGGGAGCTGTTTTTT. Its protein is CASTPWARVTGELFF.

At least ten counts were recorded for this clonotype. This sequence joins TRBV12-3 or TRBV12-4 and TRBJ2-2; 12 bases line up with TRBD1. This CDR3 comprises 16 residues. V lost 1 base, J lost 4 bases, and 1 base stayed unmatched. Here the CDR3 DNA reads TGTGCCAGCAGTTTAGGGGACAGGGGGCTCACCGGGGAGCTGTTTTTT. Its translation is CASSLGDRGLTGELFF.

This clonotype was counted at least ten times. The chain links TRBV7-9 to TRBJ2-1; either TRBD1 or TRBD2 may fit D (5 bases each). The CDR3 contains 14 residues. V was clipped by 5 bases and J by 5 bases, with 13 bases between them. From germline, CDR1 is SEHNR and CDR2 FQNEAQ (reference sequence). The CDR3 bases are TGTGCCAGCAGCCCTTGGGGACGAGACAATGAGCAGTTCTTC. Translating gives CASSPWGRDNEQFF.

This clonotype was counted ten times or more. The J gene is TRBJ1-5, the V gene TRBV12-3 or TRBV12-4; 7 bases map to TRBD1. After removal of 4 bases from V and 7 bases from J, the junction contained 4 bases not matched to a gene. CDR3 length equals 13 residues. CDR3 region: CASSSGGNQPQHF. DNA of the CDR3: TGTGCCAGCAGTTCAGGGGGGAACCAGCCCCAGCATTTT.

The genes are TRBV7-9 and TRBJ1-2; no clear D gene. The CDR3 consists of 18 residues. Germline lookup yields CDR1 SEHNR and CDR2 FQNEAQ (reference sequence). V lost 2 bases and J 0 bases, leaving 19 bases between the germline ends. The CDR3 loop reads CASSLLSRPAAANYGYTF. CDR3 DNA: TGTGCCAGCAGCTTACTATCTAGGCCGGCGGCCGCTAACTATGGCTACACCTTC. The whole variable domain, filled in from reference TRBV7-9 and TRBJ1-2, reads DTGVSQNPRHKITKRGQNVTFRCDPISEHNRLYWYRQTLGQGPEFLTYFQNEAQLEKSRLLSDRFSAERPKGSFSTLEIQRTEQGDSAMYLCASSLLSRPAAANYGYTFGSGTRLTVV.